Presented here are 13 T cell receptor beta chains from one specimen sequenced in a study of tumor-infiltrating lymphocytes in primary liver carcinoma. Each 20-30 mg portion of unsorted bulk tissue served as the source for co-extraction of RNA and DNA. cDNA specific to TCR beta was made from roughly 500 ng of total RNA, with a constant-region primer employed for priming. Slightly modified ARM-PCR with three nested multiplex PCR rounds yielded TCR beta libraries. TRBV1-TRBV30 forward primers paired with a C-beta reverse primer were used in the first two PCR rounds, which ran roughly 11 cycles each. TCRdb redid the calling of the multiplex PCR reads with MiXCR, one entry per CDR3 protein. Here the sample spans more than 90,000 distinct CDR3 sequences, about 70% being singletons. Material: liver tumor tissue from sampling region 2. As to subset: tumor region T2, inferior pole. These receptors came from a woman in her sixties with primary liver carcinoma and hepatitis B virus infection.

This clonotype was seen many times. V usage is TRBV4-2 and J usage is TRBJ1-5; 7 bases map to TRBD1. The CDR3 is 14 residues long. Per germline, CDR1 LGHNA and CDR2 YNFKEQ. J was trimmed by 6 bases and V by 0 bases; bases with no gene match: 2. CDR3 region: CASSQEQGRQPQHF. The CDR3 region has the DNA TGTGCCAGCAGCCAAGAACAGGGGCGTCAGCCCCAGCATTTT.

This clonotype was seen a few times. Written as DNA, the CDR3 is TGTGCCAGCAGCTCCGAGACACTAGCGGGAGGGCCCCAAGAGACCCAGTACTTC. Protein sequence: CASSSETLAGGPQETQYF. The V call is TRBV7-9, the J call TRBJ2-5; TRBD2 agrees at 13 bases. The CDR3 is made up of 18 amino acids. CDR1 and CDR2 (germline): SEHNR, FQNEAQ (reference sequence). Trimming at V came to 4 bases and at J to 1 base, leaving 9 bases not matched to a gene.

This clonotype showed up just once. One junction end does not reproduce the germline sequence, and a read error may be involved. The rearrangement joins TRBV11-2 to TRBJ2-1; 9 nucleotides line up with TRBD2. This CDR3 region has 19 residues. The germline V gene encodes CDR1 SGHAT and CDR2 FQNNGV. The CDR3 loop reads CATSIRGTSRANSYNEQFF. The CDR3 DNA follows: TGTGCCACCAGCATAAGAGGGACTAGCAGGGCGAACTCCTACAATGAGCAGTTCTTC.

The V and J genes are TRBV12-3 or TRBV12-4 and TRBJ2-2, with D uncertain. V was cut by 9 bases and J by 7 bases, with 18 bases left in between. The CDR3 length is 14 residues. CDR3 DNA sequence: TGTGCCAGTACAGAGGACCGTAGGATCGGGGAGCTGTTTTTT. This encodes CASTEDRRIGELFF.

The V call is TRBV11-3, the J call TRBJ2-1; tentatively, D is TRBD1 (5 bases). This CDR3 has 12 amino acids. The germline V gene has CDR1 SGHNT and CDR2 YENEEA. The CDR3 reads CTDSRTTFRQFF. CDR3 nucleotide sequence: TGTACCGACAGCAGAACAACCTTTAGGCAGTTCTTC.

The J gene is TRBJ1-1, the V gene TRBV4-2, with D possibly matching TRBD1 (6 bases). CDR3 length equals 16 residues. Germline CDR1 LGHNA, CDR2 YNFKEQ. Trimming took 0 bases from V and 5 from J, leaving 16 bases between them. CDR3: CASSQDSGGRRTEAFF. The CDR3 DNA is TGTGCCAGCAGCCAAGACAGTGGGGGCAGGAGGACTGAAGCTTTCTTT.

On this clonotype: Germline and junction disagree at one end, which may indicate a read error. The genes are TRBV4-2 and TRBJ2-1; 7 bases agree with TRBD1. CDR1 and CDR2 from the germline V gene are LGHNA and YNFKEQ. The CDR3 length is 14 residues. The CDR3 DNA reads TGTGCCAGTAGCCCTCGGGACAGCGTCAATGAGCAGTTCTTC. This gives the protein CASSPRDSVNEQFF.

This clonotype occurred many times. CDR3 amino acids: CASSFWEAGGTEAFF. The CDR3 DNA reads TGTGCCAGCAGCTTCTGGGAAGCCGGCGGCACTGAAGCTTTCTTT. The rearrangement joins TRBV13 to TRBJ1-1; no reliable D call. CDR3 length: 15 amino acids. Germline CDR1 is PRHDT and CDR2 is FYEKMQ (reference sequence). Trimming took off 3 bases at V and 4 bases at J, with 15 bases between the two ends.

The count of this clonotype is one. J is TRBJ2-3 and V is TRBV6-1, with a tentative D call TRBD2 (5 bases). The CDR3 totals 13 residues. Germline V gene lookup returns CDR1 MNHNS and CDR2 SASEGT. V lost 7 bases and J lost 6, with 14 bases in between. The DNA of the CDR3 is TGTGCCAGCACCTTTAGCGTTATGGATACGCAGTATTTT. It codes for CASTFSVMDTQYF.

V and J are TRBV7-8 and TRBJ2-1; TRBD2 matches at 11 bases. CDR1 and CDR2 from the germline V gene are SGHVS and FQNEAQ. Losses at the gene ends were 5 bases for V and 4 bases for J; bases not matched to a gene: 10. This CDR3 has 17 amino acids. Here the CDR3 DNA reads TGTGCCAGCAGCGTGGCGCTAGCGGGAGGATATTACAATGAGCAGTTCTTC. Translated: CASSVALAGGYYNEQFF.

A remark on this clonotype: This sequence may be a read error, since a much larger clone differs from it by one base. This sequence joins TRBV14 and TRBJ2-7; 9 nucleotides match TRBD2. This CDR3 has 14 amino acids. Looked up from germline, CDR1 is SGHDN and CDR2 is FVKESK. J was trimmed by 3 bases and V by 7 bases; bases with no gene match: 7. CDR3 in DNA: TGTGCCAGCACCCCGGGCGGGAGGGTCTACGAGCAGTACTTC. Translation: CASTPGGRVYEQYF.

This clonotype was observed at least ten times. The chain recombines TRBV29-1 with TRBJ2-2; D is possibly TRBD2 (7 bases). This CDR3 is 14 amino acids long. The V end lost 7 bases, the J end lost 7 bases, and 19 bases lay between the germline ends. CDR1 SQVTM and CDR2 ANQGSEA come from the germline V gene. In nucleotides, the CDR3 is TGCAGCGCCGCTCGGGGGGCCGGCCACGGGGAGCTGTTTTTT. Its translation: CSAARGAGHGELFF.

In this sample, this clonotype turned up many times. The V call is TRBV6-5, the J call TRBJ1-5; 7 bases match TRBD1. Unmatched junction bases numbered 12, after V lost 6 bases and J lost 7 bases. The CDR3 runs to 15 residues. Germline V gene lookup returns CDR1 MNHEY and CDR2 SVGAGI. The CDR3 sequence is CASSRGRGLGQPQHF. CDR3 DNA: TGTGCCAGCAGCCGGGGGAGGGGGCTCGGGCAGCCCCAGCATTTT.